This TCR beta chain was sequenced during a study of read filtering for tumor transcriptome and immune sequencing. The study, taken as a whole, reports: Approximately 82% of IR-seq clonotypes had a single read, yet these held approximately 3.5% of reads. The sorted CD138-negative fraction was a mixed bone marrow immune population, not purified T cells.

Germline values: CDR1 MNHNY, CDR2 SVGAGI (reference sequence). The CDR3 is made up of 11 amino acids. From roughly 390 ng of RNA, a library with molecular barcoded alpha/delta and beta/gamma adaptors was made. TCRdb reanalysed the reads using MiXCR and keeps one entry per CDR3 protein. The repertoire holds some 130,000 distinct CDR3 sequences, with roughly 13% as singletons. Sampling of bone marrow took place during active disease in every patient. This clonotype was detected a few times. Its specificity is not known. Germline and junction disagree at one end, which may indicate a read error. This TCR came from a donor at least 40 years old with multiple myeloma. The J gene is TRBJ1-1, the V gene TRBV6-6; no clear D. Sequenced material: a population of CD138-negative cells sorted from bone marrow. The CDR3 DNA reads TGTGCTAGCAATTCCGACACTGAAGCTTTCTTT. Amino acids: CASNSDTEAFF.